These 30 T cell receptor beta chains originate from one sample sequenced in a study of cytomegalovirus exposure and HLA in healthy donors. PCR involved 60 Vbeta and 13 Jbeta primers. Data came from immunoSEQ multiplex PCR; TCRdb stores just in-frame clones and leaves some out. The sample gives around 160,000 clones, 70% to 80% of which show up once; approximately 9.8% is in the top ten. Sequencing was done on a sample of PBMCs. The receptors were gathered from a man younger than 30 in good health and CMV-seropositive.

About this clone: The sample has other DNA sequences that encode this CDR3 too. The gene calls are TRBV19 and TRBJ2-7; D might be TRBD1 (6 bases). The CDR3 length is 13 residues. CDR1 LNHDA and CDR2 SQIVND come from the germline V gene (reference sequence). V gave up 2 bases and J gave up 1 base, with 6 bases separating them. In DNA form, the CDR3 reads TGTGCCAGTAGTATACAGGGGTCCTACGAGCAGTACTTC. It translates to CASSIQGSYEQYF.

This chain connects TRBV9 to TRBJ1-1; 9 nucleotides line up with TRBD1. Per the germline V gene, CDR1 is SGDLS and CDR2 is YYNGEE. The CDR3 runs 13 residues. V gave up 4 bases and J gave up 8 bases; unmatched junction bases: 6. The CDR3 DNA sequence: TGTGCCAGCAGCTACAGGGGGCACTCGGAAGCTTTCTTT. It specifies CASSYRGHSEAFF.

The chain has TRBV29-1 and TRBJ1-1; 7 bases fit TRBD1. The CDR3 is made up of 13 amino acids. Trimming took 8 bases from V and 2 from J; bases not matched to a gene: 8. Per the germline V gene, CDR1 is SQVTM and CDR2 is ANQGSEA. The CDR3 reads CSTQQGLNTEAFF. CDR3 sequence (DNA): TGCAGCACCCAACAGGGGCTCAACACTGAAGCTTTCTTT.

This chain connects TRBV30 to TRBJ1-1; possibly TRBD1 for D (5 bases). V lost 0 bases to trimming and J lost 10 bases, with 15 bases between them. CDR3 length: 13 amino acids. In germline, CDR1 is GTSNPN, CDR2 SVGIG (reference sequence). The CDR3: CAWSVFGLQGAFF. CDR3 coding DNA: TGTGCCTGGAGTGTCTTCGGCTTGCAGGGAGCTTTCTTT.

V and J are TRBV14 and TRBJ2-5; TRBD2 matches at 8 bases. Judging by the DNA end, TRBJ2-7 fits better; the J call may be wrong. Germline V lookup: CDR1 SGHDN, CDR2 FVKESK. The CDR3 is 15 residues long. The chain's CDR3 is CASSPVGGGTYEQYF. The CDR3 DNA sequence: TGTGCCAGCAGCCCCGTCGGCGGGGGGACCTACGAGCAGTACTTC.

This rearrangement joins TRBV7-9 to TRBJ2-3, with TRBD2 matching 11 bases. CDR1 and CDR2 (germline): SEHNR, FQNEAQ (reference sequence). CDR3 length: 18 residues. J lost 1 base, V lost 5 bases, and 11 bases had no gene match. The CDR3, as DNA: TGTGCCAGCAGCGCCCGAGAGACTAGCGGGAAGGGCACAGATACGCAGTATTTT. This translates into CASSARETSGKGTDTQYF.

This sequence joins TRBV2 and TRBJ1-1; a weak D match, TRBD1 (6 bases). The CDR3 length is 12 residues. Deletions cut 5 bases from V and 8 bases from J, with 12 bases between. Germline CDR1 and CDR2: SNHLY and FYNNEI. The CDR3 region is CASSSQGREAFF. For the CDR3, the DNA is TGTGCCAGCAGTTCACAGGGAAGGGAAGCTTTCTTT.

The CDR3 loop is CASSWLEQYEQYF. CDR3 nucleotides: TGTGCCAGCAGCTGGTTAGAACAGTACGAGCAGTACTTC. V and J are TRBV7-2 and TRBJ2-7, with D unresolved. The CDR3 contains 13 residues. Germline V CDR1 and CDR2: SGHTA, FQGNSA. V gave up 4 bases and J gave up 4 bases, with 11 bases separating them.

This chain connects TRBV14 to TRBJ2-1, with D possibly matching TRBD2 (6 bases). The CDR3 covers 14 residues. V was shortened by 5 bases and J by 8 bases, with 16 bases between the two germline ends. Germline values: CDR1 SGHDN, CDR2 FVKESK. The CDR3 sequence is CASSEKQLAHEQFF. The CDR3 DNA sequence: TGTGCCAGCAGCGAAAAACAACTAGCCCATGAGCAGTTCTTC.

The gene calls are TRBV7-3 and TRBJ2-2, with D possibly TRBD1 on 5 matching bases. The CDR3 is made up of 14 amino acids. Trimming cost V 2 bases and J 6 bases, with 10 bases left between them. Germline lookup yields CDR1 SGHTA and CDR2 FQGTGA. CDR3 nucleotides: TGTGCCAGCAGCTTAGGACACCAGCCCGGGGAGCTGTTTTTT. Protein sequence: CASSLGHQPGELFF.

This clone has just a few counts. The V and J genes are TRBV27 and TRBJ2-1, with D tentatively TRBD1 (6 bases). The V and J ends lost 2 bases and 0 bases respectively, with 8 bases between them. CDR3 size: 15 residues. Germline lookup yields CDR1 MNHEY and CDR2 SMNVEV (reference sequence). The CDR3, as DNA: TGTGCCAGCAGTTTAGTGGGGGCCTCCTACAATGAGCAGTTCTTC. Amino acids: CASSLVGASYNEQFF.

This clone is a singleton in its sample. The chain carries TRBV28 and TRBJ2-7, with 9 bases that match TRBD2. Germline assignment: CDR1 MDHEN and CDR2 SYDVKM. This CDR3 is 18 amino acids long. Trimming removed 6 bases from V and 3 bases from J; junction bases left unmatched: 18. As DNA, the CDR3 is TGTGCCAGCAGACCAGAAAAGACTAGCGGAATCTTATTCTACGAGCAGTACTTC. It specifies CASRPEKTSGILFYEQYF.

The chain uses TRBV13 and TRBJ2-7; 7 bases agree with TRBD1. The CDR3 loop spans 15 amino acids. J lost 3 bases, V lost 4 bases, and 9 bases had no gene match. CDR1 PRHDT and CDR2 FYEKMQ come from the germline V gene (reference sequence). The CDR3 nucleotides are TGTGCCAGCAGCTCTCAGGGGGAAAAAGGCTACGAGCAGTACTTC. Its protein is CASSSQGEKGYEQYF.

The chain links TRBV6-6 to TRBJ1-2; 9 nucleotides agree with TRBD1. CDR3 length: 12 amino acids. Trimming at V came to 7 bases and at J to 5 bases, leaving 2 bases not matched to a gene. Looked up from germline, CDR1 is MNHNY and CDR2 is SVGAGI (reference sequence). The CDR3 here is CASNGQGYGYTF. As DNA, the CDR3 is TGTGCCAGCAACGGACAGGGGTATGGCTACACCTTC.

This sequence joins TRBV27 and TRBJ2-3, with D possibly matching TRBD2 (5 bases). The CDR3 is 13 amino acids. Between the trimmed V and J ends, which lost 6 bases and 2 bases, there was a span of 9 bases. Germline V gene lookup returns CDR1 MNHEY and CDR2 SMNVEV (reference sequence). The CDR3 sequence is CASRAELTDTQYF. The CDR3 DNA reads as TGTGCCAGCAGAGCGGAGCTCACAGATACGCAGTATTTT.

This clone has only a few counts. The rearrangement uses TRBV5-6 and TRBJ1-5; the D gene is possibly TRBD1 (5 bases). The CDR3 runs 14 residues. Trimming cost V 4 bases and J 8 bases, with 16 bases left between them. Germline loops: CDR1 SGHDT, CDR2 YYEEEE. CDR3: CASSTRVGGEPQHF. CDR3 coding DNA: TGTGCCAGCAGCACAAGGGTCGGGGGAGAGCCCCAGCATTTT.

Concerning this clone: The sample carries other DNA sequences with the same CDR3. This rearrangement joins TRBV18 to TRBJ1-2; D might be TRBD1 (6 bases). The CDR3 has 14 residues. Per the germline V gene, CDR1 is KGHSH and CDR2 is LQKENI. V lost 6 bases and J 2 bases, leaving 13 bases between the germline ends. In DNA form, the CDR3 reads TGTGCCAGCTCTCCAGGGCAGGGGAACTATGGCTACACCTTC. It yields the protein CASSPGQGNYGYTF.

This rearrangement joins TRBV27 to TRBJ1-2; no clear D gene. Trimming left V 5 bases short and J 4 bases short, with 17 bases between. The CDR3 covers 15 residues. Germline-derived CDR1 and CDR2 are MNHEY and SMNVEV (reference sequence). The CDR3 DNA is TGTGCCAGCAGTCCACTTCTCCAAACGGTCTATGGCTACACCTTC. It yields the protein CASSPLLQTVYGYTF.

The chain recombines TRBV19 with TRBJ2-4; 7 bases line up with TRBD2. V lost 3 bases to trimming and J lost 0 bases; unmatched junction nucleotides: 14. CDR3 length: 19 residues. Germline-derived CDR1 and CDR2 are LNHDA and SQIVND (reference sequence). The CDR3 spells CASSIFGRAENLAKNIQYF. The CDR3 DNA follows: TGTGCCAGTAGTATCTTTGGGAGGGCCGAAAATCTAGCCAAAAACATTCAGTACTTC.

DNA of the CDR3: TGTGCCAGCAGTCTCGACAGGGGAAGCACCGGGGAGCTGTTTTTT. This sequence encodes CASSLDRGSTGELFF. This sequence joins TRBV2 and TRBJ1-3; 8 nucleotides agree with TRBD1. The last part of the DNA fits TRBJ2-2 better; the J call may be wrong. The CDR3 sequence is 15 residues long. Per the germline V gene, CDR1 is SNHLY and CDR2 is FYNNEI.

The chain uses TRBV27 and TRBJ2-7; TRBD2 is a possible D gene (6 bases). Looked up from germline, CDR1 is MNHEY and CDR2 is SMNVEV (reference sequence). The CDR3 contains 12 residues. V was shortened by 5 bases and J by 4 bases, with 9 bases between the two germline ends. CDR3 nucleotide sequence: TGTGCCAGCAGTCTGGGGGGTTACGAGCAGTACTTC. Translation gives CASSLGGYEQYF.

The rearrangement joins TRBV4-1 to TRBJ1-5; 10 bases align to TRBD1. The germline V gene has CDR1 MGHRA and CDR2 YSYEKL. J gave up 2 bases and V 4 bases, and 11 bases lay outside the gene matches. The CDR3 is 18 amino acids. DNA of the CDR3: TGCGCCAGCAGCCTGGGGACAGGGGCCCCACGGGGCAATCAGCCCCAGCATTTT. As protein: CASSLGTGAPRGNQPQHF.

The chain joins TRBV28 to TRBJ2-7; D possibly corresponds to TRBD1 (6 bases). This CDR3 has 14 amino acids. V shed 8 bases and J shed 2 bases, with 16 bases lying between them. Germline loops: CDR1 MDHEN, CDR2 SYDVKM. CDR3 in DNA: TGTGCCAGCTTCCCCATCGGACAGCCCTACGAGCAGTACTTC. Encoded protein: CASFPIGQPYEQYF.

Written as DNA, the CDR3 is TGTGCCAGCAGTTTCAGTTCGGGACTCTTTTTTGAAAAACTGTTTTTT. It translates to CASSFSSGLFFEKLFF. The chain uses TRBV28 and TRBJ1-4; a weak D match, TRBD1 (5 bases). The ends were cut back, 3 bases at V and 7 bases at J, with 18 bases in the middle. In germline, CDR1 is MDHEN, CDR2 SYDVKM. This CDR3 region has 16 residues.

The chain links TRBV6-1 to TRBJ1-1, with D uncertain. This CDR3 has 11 residues. The ends were cut back, 3 bases at V and 7 bases at J, with 6 bases in the middle. Per germline, CDR1 MNHNS and CDR2 SASEGT. The CDR3 loop reads CASSERIEAFF. CDR3 DNA sequence: TGTGCCAGCAGTGAGCGGATTGAAGCTTTCTTT.

The chain is built from TRBV6-1 and TRBJ2-1; the D gene is possibly TRBD2 (5 bases). There are 15 residues in the CDR3. The V end was cut by 0 bases, the J end by 8 bases, with 14 bases between. Per the germline V gene, CDR1 is MNHNS and CDR2 is SASEGT. CDR3 DNA: TGTGCCAGCAGTGAAGCAACTAGTCGTTTGGATGAGCAGTTCTTC. Translating it yields CASSEATSRLDEQFF.

This chain links TRBV29-1 with TRBJ1-1; 9 positions agree with TRBD1. Germline CDR1 and CDR2: SQVTM and ANQGSEA. The J segment lost 6 bases and the V segment lost 4 bases, leaving 9 bases of the junction unmatched. The CDR3 sequence is 14 residues long. The CDR3, as DNA: TGCAGCGTTGTCCCGGGACAGGGTGAACCTGAAGCTTTCTTT. This translates into CSVVPGQGEPEAFF. The full variable domain, with the rest looked up from reference TRBV29-1 and TRBJ1-1, is SAVISQKPSRDICQRGTSLTIQCQVDSQVTMMFWYRQQPGQSLTLIATANQGSEATYESGFVIDKFPISRPNLTFSTLTVSNMSPEDSSIYLCSVVPGQGEPEAFFGQGTRLTVV.

The V gene is TRBV7-9, the J gene TRBJ1-2; D is ambiguous. The CDR3 consists of 13 residues. Trimming pared 5 bases from V and 4 bases from J, leaving 11 bases between. Germline V gives CDR1 SEHNR, CDR2 FQNEAQ (reference sequence). As DNA, the CDR3 is TGTGCCAGCAGCCCCCCGGGTATCTATGGCTACACCTTC. It is translated as CASSPPGIYGYTF.

In this sample, this clone turned up once. V is TRBV9 and J is TRBJ2-1; maybe TRBD1 (6 bases). Germline lookup yields CDR1 SGDLS and CDR2 YYNGEE. V dropped 0 bases and J dropped 8 bases, with 21 bases sitting between them. CDR3 length: 17 amino acids. CDR3: CASSVAPDRSVGHEQFF. As DNA, the CDR3 is TGTGCCAGCAGCGTAGCCCCTGACAGGTCCGTTGGGCATGAGCAGTTCTTC.

For this clone: This specimen includes other DNA sequences encoding the same CDR3. The genes are TRBV7-8 and TRBJ2-7, with a possible D match to TRBD2 (5 bases). The CDR3 has 13 residues. Per the germline V gene, CDR1 is SGHVS and CDR2 is FQNEAQ. With 0 bases removed from V and 4 bases from J, the gap between germline ends came to 7 bases. The CDR3 nucleotides are TGTGCCAGCAGCTTAGCGGGAGCTTACGAGCAGTACTTC. Translating it yields CASSLAGAYEQYF.